Given below is one TCR beta chain in context. Its target is unknown. The sample comes from a study of cytomegalovirus exposure and HLA in healthy donors. Turning to the study itself: According to later analysis, the same platform produced the 120 or so validation and 666 first-cohort repertoires. Broader study findings: CMV antigen specificity was confirmed in vitro for a few CMV-associated chains. Subsequent analysis of the 120 or so validation repertoires found a tendency for first-cohort TCR clusters to co-occur.

The assay was immunoSEQ multiplex PCR, and TCRdb's table has in-frame clones only and misses some. The table shows 150,000 or so clones, with approximately 86% occurring only once. CDR3 size: 16 residues. CDR1 is SGHTS and CDR2 is YDEGEE in the germline V gene. With V trimmed by 4 bases and J by 4 bases, 3 bases remained unmatched. The donors were members of the roughly 130-subject validation cohort (separate from the approximately 670-subject first cohort). Sequenced material: PBMCs. The clonotype comes from a man between 25 and 39 years old in good health and CMV-seropositive. The gene calls are TRBV5-8 and TRBJ2-1; 15 positions agree with TRBD2. The CDR3 DNA is TGTGCCAGCAGCCCAGGACTAGCGGGGGGGTACAATGAGCAGTTCTTC. Translating it yields CASSPGLAGGYNEQFF.